These T cell receptor beta chains were read from a single sample in a study of response to subunit inactivated influenza vaccine. Each CDR3 protein gets one entry after TCRdb re-called the RT-PCR reads with MiXCR. Altogether more than 500,000 distinct CDR3 sequences are present, roughly 10% being singletons, with the ten largest covering roughly 11%. These data also formed part of another study, on T cells expressing NK-cell markers.

This specimen consisted of PBMCs from blood, obtained on the day of vaccination. The receptor set was obtained from a man between 50 and 59 years old who received an inactivated influenza vaccine. The CDR3 runs from the conserved cysteine through the conserved F or W. A D gene is named only where the DNA matches it firmly. Only some rows state a clone size, as once, few, many or a class for expanded clones.

CDR3: CASSLSWTGYQSQHF
DNA: TGTGCCAGCAGCTTATCCTGGACAGGGTACCAGTCCCAGCATTTT
V: TRBV5-8
size: few
D: TRBD1
J: TRBJ1-5

CDR3: CATRPGTGRETQYF
DNA: TGTGCCACGCGACCCGGGACAGGGAGAGAGACCCAGTACTTC
V: TRBV15
size: .
D: TRBD1
J: TRBJ2-5

CDR3: CASSHPGQGGRNEQFF
DNA: TGCGCCAGCAGCCACCCGGGACAGGGGGGGAGAAATGAGCAGTTCTTC
V: TRBV4-1
size: few
D: TRBD1
J: TRBJ2-1

CDR3: CSARDSERVEETQYF
DNA: TGCAGTGCTAGAGACTCGGAGCGGGTCGAAGAGACTCAGTACTTC
V: TRBV20-1
size: few
D: .
J: TRBJ2-5

CDR3: CASSQDLGPETQYF
DNA: TGCGCCAGCAGCCAAGATCTTGGGCCGGAGACCCAGTACTTC
V: TRBV4-3
size: few
D: .
J: TRBJ2-5

CDR3: CASSSDLKAQYF
DNA: TGTGCCAGCAGTTCGGACCTTAAGGCGCAGTATTTT
V: TRBV25-1
size: few
D: .
J: TRBJ2-3

CDR3: CASRRPGLFYEQYF
DNA: TGTGCCAGCCGCCGGCCAGGTCTTTTCTACGAGCAGTACTTC
V: TRBV12-3/TRBV12-4
size: .
D: .
J: TRBJ2-7

CDR3: CASSYSGLPGNEQFF
DNA: TGTGCCAGCAGTTACTCTGGACTGCCAGGCAATGAGCAGTTCTTC
V: TRBV6-5
size: few
D: .
J: TRBJ2-1

CDR3: CASSRLQSPQGEAFF
DNA: TGTGCCAGTAGTAGGCTACAATCCCCTCAAGGTGAAGCTTTCTTT
V: TRBV19
size: .
D: .
J: TRBJ1-1

CDR3: CCARDFTGTGGVNEQYF
DNA: TGCTGTGCTAGAGATTTCACCGGGACAGGGGGCGTCAACGAGCAGTACTTC
V: TRBV20-1
size: .
D: TRBD1
J: TRBJ2-7

CDR3: CASRTGRYEQYF
DNA: TGTGCCAGCAGGACAGGGAGGTACGAGCAGTACTTC
V: TRBV6-5
size: .
D: .
J: TRBJ2-7

CDR3: CASTPLGDSYNEQFF
DNA: TGTGCCAGCACCCCACTGGGGGACTCCTACAATGAGCAGTTCTTC
V: TRBV7-9
size: few
D: .
J: TRBJ2-1

CDR3: CSASSGRDIQYF
DNA: TGCAGTGCTAGTAGCGGGAGAGACATTCAGTACTTC
V: TRBV20-1
size: many
D: TRBD2
J: TRBJ2-4

CDR3: CAISPIAVYSYEQYF
DNA: TGTGCCATCAGTCCGATAGCGGTTTACTCCTACGAGCAGTACTTC
V: TRBV10-3
size: few
D: .
J: TRBJ2-7

CDR3: CASSLVATTTGFETQYF
DNA: TGTGCCAGCAGTCTGGTTGCTACGACGACAGGGTTTGAGACCCAGTACTTC
V: TRBV12-3/TRBV12-4
size: .
D: TRBD1
J: TRBJ2-5

CDR3: CASSSPSRGRVRETQYF
DNA: TGTGCCAGCAGTTCCCCCTCTCGCGGGAGAGTAAGAGAGACCCAGTACTTC
V: TRBV28
size: few
D: TRBD2
J: TRBJ2-5

CDR3: CASSLSGQMSETQYF
DNA: TGCGCCAGCAGCTTGTCGGGGCAGATGTCGGAGACCCAGTACTTC
V: TRBV5-1
size: .
D: .
J: TRBJ2-5

CDR3: CASSRDRGGAEAFF
DNA: TGTGCCAGCAGCCGGGACAGGGGCGGTGCTGAAGCTTTCTTT
V: TRBV12-3/TRBV12-4
size: few
D: TRBD1
J: TRBJ1-1

CDR3: CASSHIGQPQHF
DNA: TGTGCCAGCAGCCACATAGGTCAGCCCCAGCATTTT
V: TRBV12-3/TRBV12-4
size: .
D: .
J: TRBJ1-5

CDR3: CASKVQAYTEAFF
DNA: TGTGCCAGCAAGGTACAGGCCTACACTGAAGCTTTCTTT
V: TRBV12-3/TRBV12-4
size: .
D: .
J: TRBJ1-1

CDR3: CASSFQTGVGTEAFF
DNA: TGTGCCAGCAGCTTCCAAACAGGGGTTGGCACTGAAGCTTTCTTT
V: TRBV7-2
size: few
D: TRBD1
J: TRBJ1-1

CDR3: CSILAGYEQYF
DNA: TGCAGCATCCTGGCGGGCTACGAGCAGTACTTC
V: TRBV29-1
size: few
D: .
J: TRBJ2-7

CDR3: CASSAGSGLSNHEQFF
DNA: TGTGCCAGCAGCGCGGGATCGGGACTGAGTAACCATGAGCAGTTCTTC
V: TRBV9
size: few
D: .
J: TRBJ2-1

CDR3: CASSFLLQGGSPLHF
DNA: TGTGCCAGCAGTTTTCTTCTACAGGGAGGTTCACCCCTCCACTTT
V: TRBV28
size: few
D: .
J: TRBJ1-6

CDR3: CASSLDRVSNQPQHF
DNA: TGTGCCAGCAGCTTAGACAGGGTTAGCAATCAGCCCCAGCATTTT
V: TRBV7-9
size: few
D: .
J: TRBJ1-5

CDR3: CASSYVPGMNTEAFF
DNA: TGTGCCAGCAGTTACGTGCCGGGCATGAACACTGAAGCTTTCTTT
V: TRBV6-2/TRBV6-3
size: .
D: .
J: TRBJ1-1

CDR3: CASSAEAGVPSTDTQYF
DNA: TGTGCCAGCAGTGCGGAAGCGGGAGTCCCCAGCACAGATACGCAGTATTTT
V: TRBV6-4
size: .
D: TRBD2
J: TRBJ2-3

CDR3: CASSLMTGRGNSPLHF
DNA: TGTGCCAGCAGTTTAATGACAGGGCGGGGTAATTCACCCCTCCACTTT
V: TRBV12-3/TRBV12-4
size: .
D: TRBD1
J: TRBJ1-6

CDR3: CASSYYRDYNEQFF
DNA: TGTGCCAGCAGTTACTACAGGGATTACAATGAGCAGTTCTTC
V: TRBV27
size: .
D: .
J: TRBJ2-1

CDR3: CASSTDSWRGDTQYF
DNA: TGTGCCAGCAGTACGGATAGCTGGAGAGGAGATACGCAGTATTTT
V: TRBV7-3
size: .
D: .
J: TRBJ2-3

CDR3: CASSLEALAGVETQYF
DNA: TGTGCCAGCAGCTTGGAGGCGCTAGCGGGGGTGGAGACCCAGTACTTC
V: TRBV5-5
size: few
D: TRBD2
J: TRBJ2-5

CDR3: CASSRTNNEQFF
DNA: TGTGCCAGCAGCCGAACAAACAATGAGCAGTTCTTC
V: TRBV12-3/TRBV12-4
size: few
D: .
J: TRBJ2-1

CDR3: CASSPRTFYEQYF
DNA: TGTGCCAGCAGCCCCCGGACTTTCTACGAGCAGTACTTC
V: TRBV7-2
size: few
D: .
J: TRBJ2-7

CDR3: CASSQSYYNSPLHF
DNA: TGTGCCAGCAGCCAGAGCTATTATAATTCACCCCTCCACTTT
V: TRBV14
size: .
D: .
J: TRBJ1-6

CDR3: CASTITGELFF
DNA: TGTGCCAGCACCATTACCGGGGAGCTGTTTTTT
V: TRBV7-9
size: few
D: .
J: TRBJ2-2

CDR3: CASSSPGGSNYGYTF
DNA: TGTGCCAGCAGTTCACCAGGGGGCAGTAACTATGGCTACACCTTC
V: TRBV6-5
size: few
D: TRBD1
J: TRBJ1-2

CDR3: CASSQDLPAGELFF
DNA: TGCGCCAGCAGCCAAGACCTGCCCGCCGGGGAGCTGTTTTTT
V: TRBV4-3
size: few
D: .
J: TRBJ2-2